The text below deals with one TCR beta chain. Its matching antigen is unknown. Its ends do not fully match the called genes, so a read error is possible. This entry is derived from a study of blood T cells in healthy people across ages. General study points: The study lacked donor CMV status, which possibly confounded expanded clonotype changes.

A second PCR, run for about 7 to 11 cycles, used a sample-barcoded 5' primer plus a J-beta primer mix. MiXCR, run by TCRdb on the 5' RACE reads, gives a single entry per CDR3 protein. This table has more than 800,000 distinct CDR3 sequences, 25% to 30% appearing once. Sample donors were healthy Caucasian individuals that came from Russia, aged roughly 6 to 95. Germline CDR1 reads LGHDT; CDR2 reads YNNKEL (reference sequence). This CDR3 has 18 residues. The material sequenced was blood. The sequence came from a woman older than 75 in good health. The J gene is TRBJ2-3, the V gene TRBV3-1; D may be TRBD1 or TRBD2 (7 bases each). The CDR3 DNA sequence: TGTGCCAGCAGCCAAGATTTTAGGCAGGGGGGGAGCATAGATACGCAGTATTTT. Encoded protein: CASSQDFRQGGSIDTQYF.